This T cell receptor (beta chain) was documented in a study of T cell changes during pregnancy in multiple sclerosis. A few counts support this clone. Method: immunoSEQ multiplex PCR; TCRdb's copy keeps in-frame clones and lacks some. The sample includes around 79,000 clones, about 93% of them seen just once. Per the germline V gene, CDR1 is SGHRS and CDR2 is YFSETQ. The CDR3 consists of 16 residues. The V and J ends lost 0 bases and 6 bases, in that order; junction bases with no gene match: 6. The chain couples TRBV5-1 to TRBJ2-1; 10 positions agree with TRBD2. The source material was CD4+ T cells from peripheral blood mononuclear cells, sampled in the second trimester of pregnancy. The sequence was obtained from a female donor with multiple sclerosis, enrolled in a pregnancy study. CDR3 nucleotides: TGCGCCAGCAGCTTGGGAGGAGCGGGGGGGCGCAATGAGCAGTTCTTC. As protein: CASSLGGAGGRNEQFF.